The text below deals with one TCR beta chain. Its target is unknown. These data come from a study of T cell responses to AZD1222 COVID-19 vaccine. The germline V gene encodes CDR1 LGHDT and CDR2 YNNKEL (reference sequence). CDR3 size: 14 residues. The V segment lost 4 bases and the J segment 3 bases; nucleotides outside the gene matches: 4. Findings and caveats of the study: Donors were chiefly white British, with a greater number of females, and clonal diversity was perhaps underestimated. Two doses of AZD1222 preceded a rise in Spike-specific TCR breadth and depth. Scientists sampled the repertoires only once the peak T cell response had passed. At baseline, just a handful of AZD1222 recipients tested seropositive.

Using immunoSEQ multiplex PCR, the repertoire was profiled, and TCRdb retains in-frame clones only, with some absent. The table lists roughly 180,000 clones, over 70% of them singletons, with about 2.5% in the top ten. This TCR came from an adult in good health. Sequencing used peripheral blood, obtained on day 0 of MenACWY control vaccination. The J gene is TRBJ1-1, the V gene TRBV3-1 (or the pseudogene TRBV3-2); TRBD1 matches 8 bases. CDR3 protein: CASSLRDRYTEAFF. CDR3 DNA sequence: TGTGCCAGCAGCCTCCGGGACAGGTACACTGAAGCTTTCTTT.